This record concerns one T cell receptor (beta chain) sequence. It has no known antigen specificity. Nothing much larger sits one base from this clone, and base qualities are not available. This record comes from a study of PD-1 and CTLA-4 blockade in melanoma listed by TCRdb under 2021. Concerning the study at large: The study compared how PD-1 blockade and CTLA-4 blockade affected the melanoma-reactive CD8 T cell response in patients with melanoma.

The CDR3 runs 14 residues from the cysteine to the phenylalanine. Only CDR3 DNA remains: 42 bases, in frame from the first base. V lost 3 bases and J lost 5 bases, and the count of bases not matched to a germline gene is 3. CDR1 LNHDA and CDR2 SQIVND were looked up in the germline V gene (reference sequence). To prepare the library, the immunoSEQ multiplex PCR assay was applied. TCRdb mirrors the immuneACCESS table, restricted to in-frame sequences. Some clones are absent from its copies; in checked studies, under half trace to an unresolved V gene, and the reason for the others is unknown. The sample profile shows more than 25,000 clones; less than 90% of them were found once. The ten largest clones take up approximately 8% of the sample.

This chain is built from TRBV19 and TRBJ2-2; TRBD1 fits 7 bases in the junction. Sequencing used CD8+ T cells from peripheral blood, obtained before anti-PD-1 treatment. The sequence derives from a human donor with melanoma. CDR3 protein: CASSIQQGTGELFF. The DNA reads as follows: TGTGCCAGTAGTATTCAACAGGGGACCGGGGAGCTGTTTTTT.